One and the same sample provided the 20 T cell receptor beta chains below, sequenced in a study of blood T cell repertoires in COVID-19. The data were produced by immunoSEQ multiplex PCR, yet TCRdb's version contains in-frame clones alone and is incomplete. The table records roughly 250,000 clones, 85% to 90% of them present only once. Material: peripheral blood. These receptors all come from a woman between 40 and 50 years old with acute or convalescent COVID-19.

This clone was observed once. This chain uses TRBV6-4 with TRBJ1-5; D possibly corresponds to TRBD1 (5 bases). Germline V gene sequence: CDR1 MRHNA, CDR2 SNTAGT. V was shortened by 3 bases and J by 7 bases, with 16 bases between the two germline ends. CDR3 size: 15 residues. The DNA of the CDR3 is TGTGCCAGCAGTGAGGATCCGGGACTATCCCAGCCCCAGCATTTT. It translates to CASSEDPGLSQPQHF.

This chain joins TRBV11-2 and TRBJ2-3; maybe TRBD2 (7 bases). Trimming removed 1 base at V and 3 bases at J, with 14 bases between. The CDR3 is 16 amino acids. The V gene's germline CDR1 is SGHAT and CDR2 FQNNGV. The CDR3 here is CASSLVSGGLTDTQYF. The CDR3 DNA reads TGTGCCAGCAGCTTAGTTTCGGGGGGCCTTACAGATACGCAGTATTTT. The full variable domain, completed using reference TRBV11-2 and TRBJ2-3, is EAGVAQSPRYKIIEKRQSVAFWCNPISGHATLYWYQQILGQGPKLLIQFQNNGVVDDSQLPKDRFSAERLKGVDSTLKIQPAKLEDSAVYLCASSLVSGGLTDTQYFGPGTRLTVL.

Note on this clone: A read error may be the cause here, since a much bigger clone is one base away. V is TRBV7-2 and J is TRBJ1-1; 8 bases are a match to TRBD1. Trimming took 2 bases from V and 4 from J; bases not matched to a gene: 0. The CDR3 covers 13 residues. Looked up from germline, CDR1 is SGHTA and CDR2 is FQGNSA. CDR3 protein: CASSLQGATEAFF. CDR3 bases: TGTGCCAGCAGCTTACAGGGGGCCACTGAAGCTTTCTTT. Filled out from reference TRBV7-2 and TRBJ1-1, the complete variable domain reads GAGVSQSPSNKVTEKGKDVELRCDPISGHTALYWYRQSLGQGLEFLIYFQGNSAPDKSGLPSDRFSAERTGGSVSTLTIQRTQQEDSAVYLCASSLQGATEAFFGQGTRLTVV.

V is TRBV5-1 and J is TRBJ1-2; TRBD1 matches 9 bases. V shed 4 bases and J 1 base; nucleotides not matched to a gene: 11. The CDR3 extends over 17 amino acids. Germline loops: CDR1 SGHRS, CDR2 YFSETQ. The CDR3 sequence: CASSPGQGPDSNYGYTF. The CDR3 nucleotides are TGCGCCAGCAGCCCTGGACAGGGGCCAGATAGTAACTATGGCTACACCTTC.

This chain joins TRBV5-4 and TRBJ1-2; possible D gene TRBD1, 6 bases. Trimming removed 1 base at V and 5 bases at J, with 15 bases between. CDR1 and CDR2 from the germline V gene are SGHNT and YYREEE (reference sequence). The length of the CDR3 is 15 residues. The CDR3, as DNA: TGTGCCAGCAGCTTGTTGAAGGACAGCCCTTATGGCTACACCTTC. This translates into CASSLLKDSPYGYTF. Based on the CDR3 plus reference TRBV5-4 and TRBJ1-2, the full variable domain is ETGVTQSPTHLIKTRGQQVTLRCSSQSGHNTVSWYQQALGQGPQFIFQYYREEENGRGNFPPRFSGLQFPNYSSELNVNALELDDSALYLCASSLLKDSPYGYTFGSGTRLTVV.

This sequence joins TRBV20-1 and TRBJ1-4; D is possibly TRBD1 (5 bases). Germline loops: CDR1 DFQATT, CDR2 SNEGSKA (reference sequence). V shed 6 bases and J shed 5 bases, with 7 bases lying between them. The CDR3 spans 11 residues. The CDR3: CSAWTNEKLFF. Here the CDR3 DNA reads TGCAGTGCCTGGACAAATGAAAAACTGTTTTTT.

This clone was detected a few times. The chain has TRBV21-1 and TRBJ2-7; the listed D gene, TRBD2, was not tested against the DNA. TRBV21-1 represents a pseudogene. The CDR3 is 16 amino acids. Here the CDR3 reads CASSKVGKGGTYEQYV. The DNA of the CDR3 is TGTGCCAGCAGCAAAGTGGGGAAGGGGGGGACCTACGAGCAGTACGTC.

This chain links TRBV10-3 with TRBJ1-1; D is ambiguous. Looked up from germline, CDR1 is ENHRY and CDR2 is SYGVKD. V was pared by 6 bases and J by 4 bases, with 9 bases between. CDR3 length equals 12 residues. The CDR3 is CAIRSLLTEAFF. The CDR3 coding sequence is TGTGCCATCAGGTCCCTACTCACTGAAGCTTTCTTT.

J is TRBJ2-1 and V is TRBV4-1; 16 bases align to TRBD2. CDR1 is MGHRA, CDR2 YSYEKL, per germline. The CDR3 is 20 residues long. V lost 0 bases, J lost 9 bases, and 14 bases stayed unmatched. The CDR3: CASSQDSSAGTSGGASEQFF. In nucleotides, the CDR3 is TGCGCCAGCAGCCAAGATAGTTCCGCCGGGACTAGCGGGGGGGCTAGTGAGCAGTTCTTC.

V is TRBV2 and J is TRBJ1-2; no reliable D call. Germline loops: CDR1 SNHLY, CDR2 FYNNEI. The CDR3 is 15 residues long. V was trimmed by 6 bases and J by 3 bases, leaving 17 bases between them. CDR3: CASSQVDPGDYGYTF. The CDR3 nucleotides are TGTGCCAGCAGCCAAGTAGACCCGGGAGACTATGGCTACACCTTC. The variable domain in full, with the rest retrieved from reference TRBV2 and TRBJ1-2, is EPEVTQTPSHQVTQMGQEVILRCVPISNHLYFYWYRQILGQKVEFLVSFYNNEISEKSEIFDDQFSVERPDGSNFTLKIRSTKLEDSAMYFCASSQVDPGDYGYTFGSGTRLTVV.

The V call is TRBV15, the J call TRBJ2-2; weak D call: TRBD2 (6 bases). V dropped 1 base and J dropped 4 bases, with 10 bases sitting between them. This CDR3 has 15 amino acids. Germline V CDR1 and CDR2: LNHNV, YYDKDF (reference sequence). CDR3 nucleotide sequence: TGTGCCACCAGCAGAGTCGGGACTTCCACCGGGGAGCTGTTTTTT. It translates to CATSRVGTSTGELFF.

The J gene is TRBJ1-2, the V gene TRBV6-5, with a weak D call TRBD1 (6 bases). From germline, CDR1 is MNHEY and CDR2 SVGAGI. Trimming took off 4 bases at V and 5 bases at J, with 17 bases between the two ends. The CDR3 totals 15 residues. Here the CDR3 DNA reads TGTGCCAGCAGTTCCGGACAGTCCTTTCGGTATGGCTACACCTTC. Translated, it gives CASSSGQSFRYGYTF.

The chain joins TRBV10-2 to TRBJ2-5; 11 positions agree with TRBD2. This CDR3 contains 15 residues. The ends lost 6 bases at V and 1 base at J; junction bases unmatched: 4. Germline loops: CDR1 WSHSY, CDR2 SAAADI. In DNA, the CDR3 is TGCGCCAGCAGGCTAGCGGGGGGTCCCCAAGAGACCCAGTACTTC. Protein product: CASRLAGGPQETQYF.

The genes are TRBV5-1 and TRBJ1-3; 7 bases agree with TRBD1. This CDR3 is 14 amino acids long. Per germline, CDR1 SGHRS and CDR2 YFSETQ. Trimming removed 5 bases from V and 4 bases from J; junction bases left unmatched: 6. This chain's CDR3 is CASRQGFSGNTIYF. The CDR3 DNA follows: TGCGCCAGCAGACAGGGGTTCTCCGGAAACACCATATATTTT.

The chain joins TRBV19 to TRBJ1-5; D gene unclear. The CDR3 totals 15 residues. Trimming shortened V by 1 base and J by 0 bases, and 7 bases separated the two germline ends. Per germline, CDR1 LNHDA and CDR2 SQIVND (reference sequence). CDR3 sequence: CASSIAVYSNQPQHF. In DNA, the CDR3 is TGTGCCAGTAGTATAGCGGTTTATAGCAATCAGCCCCAGCATTTT.

The chain is built from TRBV4-2 and TRBJ1-2; maybe TRBD1 (5 bases). The V gene's germline CDR1 is LGHNA and CDR2 YNFKEQ. V was shortened by 0 bases and J by 6 bases, with 14 bases between the two germline ends. The CDR3 extends over 15 amino acids. The CDR3 DNA follows: TGTGCCAGCAGCCAAGATCCCCAGGGCGAAGATGGCTACACCTTC. Its translation: CASSQDPQGEDGYTF.

The chain has TRBV19 and TRBJ1-4; a possible D gene is TRBD1 (5 bases). This CDR3 has 14 residues. V was trimmed by 9 bases and J by 3 bases, leaving 14 bases between them. Germline assignment: CDR1 LNHDA and CDR2 SQIVND (reference sequence). The CDR3: CASQPPGANEKLFF. The CDR3 DNA reads TGTGCCAGCCAGCCCCCGGGGGCTAATGAAAAACTGTTTTTT.

This clone was detected only a few times. This chain joins TRBV6-2 or TRBV6-3 and TRBJ1-5; TRBD1 aligns across 8 bases. The CDR3 is 14 amino acids. Germline assignment: CDR1 MNHEY and CDR2 SVGEGT. With V trimmed by 4 bases and J by 9 bases, 8 bases remained unmatched. Here the CDR3 reads CASSWGQVPGPQHF. CDR3 sequence (DNA): TGTGCCAGCAGTTGGGGACAGGTACCGGGGCCCCAGCATTTT.

The chain carries TRBV18 and TRBJ1-1; no firm D call. Trimming removed 4 bases from V and 1 base from J, with 7 bases in between. Germline CDR1 and CDR2: KGHSH and LQKENI. The CDR3 extends over 13 amino acids. The CDR3 coding sequence is TGTGCCAGCTCACGCGGGGAGAACACTGAAGCTTTCTTT. Its protein product is CASSRGENTEAFF.

The J gene is TRBJ2-3, the V gene TRBV5-8, with TRBD1 identical over 8 bases. Germline V CDR1 and CDR2: SGHTS, YDEGEE. V trimming: 1 base; J trimming: 7 bases; junction bases outside the gene matches: 8. The CDR3 is 15 residues long. The CDR3 is CASSLWSGGANTQYF. The CDR3 bases are TGTGCCAGCAGCTTGTGGTCAGGGGGCGCAAATACGCAGTATTTT. Variable domain in full (rest from reference TRBV5-8 and TRBJ2-3): EAGVTQSPTHLIKTRGQQATLRCSPISGHTSVYWYQQALGLGLQFLLWYDEGEERNRGNFPPRFSGRQFPNYSSELNVNALELEDSALYLCASSLWSGGANTQYFGPGTRLTVL.